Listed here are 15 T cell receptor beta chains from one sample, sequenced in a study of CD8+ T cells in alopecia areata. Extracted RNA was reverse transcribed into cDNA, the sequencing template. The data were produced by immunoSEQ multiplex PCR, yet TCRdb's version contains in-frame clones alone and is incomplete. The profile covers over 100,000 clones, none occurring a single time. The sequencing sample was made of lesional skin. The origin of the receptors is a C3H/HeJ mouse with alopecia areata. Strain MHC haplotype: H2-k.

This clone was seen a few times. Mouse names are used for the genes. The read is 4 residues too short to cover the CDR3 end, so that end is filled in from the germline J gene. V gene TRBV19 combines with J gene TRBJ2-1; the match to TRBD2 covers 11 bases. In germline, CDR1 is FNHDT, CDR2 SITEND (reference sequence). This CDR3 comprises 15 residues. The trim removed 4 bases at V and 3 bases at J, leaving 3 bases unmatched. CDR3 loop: CASSSTGGAYAEQFF. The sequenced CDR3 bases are TGTGCCAGCAGTTCCACTGGGGGGGCCTATGCT.

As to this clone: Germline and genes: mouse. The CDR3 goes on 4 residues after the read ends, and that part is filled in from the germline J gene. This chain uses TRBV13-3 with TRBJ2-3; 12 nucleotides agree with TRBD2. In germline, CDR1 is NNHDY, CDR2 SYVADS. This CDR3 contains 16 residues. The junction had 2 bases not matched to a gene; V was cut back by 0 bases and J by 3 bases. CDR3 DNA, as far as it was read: TGTGCCAGCAGTGATGCAGACTGGGGGGGCGCAGAA. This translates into CASSDADWGGAE. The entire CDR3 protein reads CASSDADWGGAETLYF.

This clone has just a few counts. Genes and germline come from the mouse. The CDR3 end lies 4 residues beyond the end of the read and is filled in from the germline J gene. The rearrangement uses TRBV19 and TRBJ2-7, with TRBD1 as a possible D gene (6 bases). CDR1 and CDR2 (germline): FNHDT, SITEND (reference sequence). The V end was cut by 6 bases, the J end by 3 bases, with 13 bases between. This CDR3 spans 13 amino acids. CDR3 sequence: CASTSTGIYEQYF. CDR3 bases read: TGTGCCAGCACCTCGACAGGTATCTAT.

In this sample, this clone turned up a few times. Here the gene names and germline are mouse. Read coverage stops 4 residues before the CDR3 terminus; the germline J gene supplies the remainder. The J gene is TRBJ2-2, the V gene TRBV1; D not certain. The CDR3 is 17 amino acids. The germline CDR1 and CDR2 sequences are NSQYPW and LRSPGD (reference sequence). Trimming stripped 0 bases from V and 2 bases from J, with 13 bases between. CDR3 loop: CTCSADRHPGNTGQLYF. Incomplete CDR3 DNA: TGCACCTGCAGTGCAGATAGGCACCCAGGCAACACCGGG.

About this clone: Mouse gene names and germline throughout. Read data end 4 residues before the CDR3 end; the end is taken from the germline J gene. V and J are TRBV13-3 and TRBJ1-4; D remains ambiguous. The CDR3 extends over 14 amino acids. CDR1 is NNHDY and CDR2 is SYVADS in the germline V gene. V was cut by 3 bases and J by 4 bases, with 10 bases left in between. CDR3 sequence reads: CASSGRHDNERLFF. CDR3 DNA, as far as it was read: TGTGCCAGCAGTGGGAGACACGACAACGAA.

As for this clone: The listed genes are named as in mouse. This CDR3 reads CASSRAPRLGDYAEQFF. The CDR3 DNA, read in part, is TGTGCTAGCAGTAGAGCCCCCCGACTGGGGGACTATGCT. The rearrangement uses TRBV17 and TRBJ2-1; 9 bases map to TRBD2. The missing CDR3 end, 4 residues past where the read stops, is filled in from the germline J gene. The germline gives CDR1 MNHDT, CDR2 YYDKIL. After removal of 1 base from V and 2 bases from J, the junction contained 6 bases not matched to a gene. The CDR3 is 17 residues long. Based on the CDR3 plus reference TRBV17 and TRBJ2-1, the full variable domain is DTTVKQNPRYKLARVGKPVNLICSQTMNHDTMYWYQKKPNQAPKLLLFYYDKILNREADTFEKFQSSRPNNSFCSLYIGSAGLEYSAMYLCASSRAPRLGDYAEQFFGPGTRLTVL.

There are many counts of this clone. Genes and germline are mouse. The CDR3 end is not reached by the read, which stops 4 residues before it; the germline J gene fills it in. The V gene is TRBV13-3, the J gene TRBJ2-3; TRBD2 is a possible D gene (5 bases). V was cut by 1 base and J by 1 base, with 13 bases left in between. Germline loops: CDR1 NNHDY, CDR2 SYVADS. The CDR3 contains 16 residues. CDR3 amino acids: CASSDPLTVRAETLYF. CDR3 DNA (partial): TGTGCCAGCAGTGATCCCCTGACTGTTCGTGCAGAA.

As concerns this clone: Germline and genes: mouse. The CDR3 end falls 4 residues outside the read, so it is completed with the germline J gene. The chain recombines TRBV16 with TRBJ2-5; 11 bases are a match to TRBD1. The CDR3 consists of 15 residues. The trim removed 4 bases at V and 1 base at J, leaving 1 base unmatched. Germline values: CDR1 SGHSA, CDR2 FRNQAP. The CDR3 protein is CASSSGQGDQDTQYF. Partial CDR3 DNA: TGTGCAAGCAGCTCGGGACAGGGGGACCAAGAC.

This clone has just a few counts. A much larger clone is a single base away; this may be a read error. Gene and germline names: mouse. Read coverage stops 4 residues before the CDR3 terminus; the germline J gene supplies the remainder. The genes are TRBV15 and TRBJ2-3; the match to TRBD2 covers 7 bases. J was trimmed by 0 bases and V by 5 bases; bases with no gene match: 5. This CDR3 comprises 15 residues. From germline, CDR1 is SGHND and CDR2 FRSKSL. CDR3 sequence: CASSPGLASAETLYF. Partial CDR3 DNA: TGTGCCAGCAGTCCCGGACTGGCTAGTGCAGAA.

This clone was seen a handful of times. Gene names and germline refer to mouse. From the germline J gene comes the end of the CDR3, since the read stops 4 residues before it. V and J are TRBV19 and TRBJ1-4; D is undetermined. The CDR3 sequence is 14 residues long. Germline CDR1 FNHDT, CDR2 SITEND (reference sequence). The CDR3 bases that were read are TGTGCCAGCAGTATCGGTCAGCTCGTCGAA. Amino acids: CASSIGQLVE. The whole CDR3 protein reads CASSIGQLVERLFF.

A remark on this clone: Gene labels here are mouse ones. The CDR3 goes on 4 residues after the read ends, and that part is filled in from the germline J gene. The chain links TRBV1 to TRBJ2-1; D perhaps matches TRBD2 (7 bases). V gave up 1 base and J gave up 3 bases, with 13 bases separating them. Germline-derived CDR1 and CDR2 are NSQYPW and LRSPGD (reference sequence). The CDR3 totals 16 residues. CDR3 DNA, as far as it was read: TGCACCTGCAGTGCAGCTGTGGGGGGCGCCTATGCT. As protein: CTCSAAVGGAYA. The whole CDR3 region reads CTCSAAVGGAYAEQFF.

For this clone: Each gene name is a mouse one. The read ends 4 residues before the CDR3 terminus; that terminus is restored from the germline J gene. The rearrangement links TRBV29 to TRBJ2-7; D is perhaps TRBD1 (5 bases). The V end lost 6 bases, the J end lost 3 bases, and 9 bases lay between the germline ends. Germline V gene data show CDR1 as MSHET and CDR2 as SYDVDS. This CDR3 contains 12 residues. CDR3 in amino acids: CASSFQGYEQYF. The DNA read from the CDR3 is TGTGCTAGCAGCTTCCAGGGCTAT.

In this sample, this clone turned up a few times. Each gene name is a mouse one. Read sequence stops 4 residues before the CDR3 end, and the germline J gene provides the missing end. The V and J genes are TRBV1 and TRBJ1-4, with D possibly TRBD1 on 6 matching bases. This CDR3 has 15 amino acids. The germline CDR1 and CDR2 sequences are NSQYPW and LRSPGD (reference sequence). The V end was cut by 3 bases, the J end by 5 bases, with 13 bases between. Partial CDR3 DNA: TGCACCTGCAGTGCCGGACAGAAAATGAACGAA. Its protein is CTCSAGQKMNE. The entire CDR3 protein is CTCSAGQKMNERLFF.

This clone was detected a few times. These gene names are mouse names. CDR3 bases read: TGTGCCAGCAGGGTAACAGATAGTGCAGAA. As protein: CASRVTDSAE. The CDR3 in its entirety is CASRVTDSAETLYF. The gene calls are TRBV13-1 and TRBJ2-3; D remains ambiguous. The observed sequence ends 4 residues before the CDR3 terminus, with the missing tail filled in from the germline J gene. Trimming removed 5 bases from V and 0 bases from J, with 10 bases in between. This CDR3 comprises 14 residues. Germline CDR1 and CDR2: NSHNY and SYGAGN.

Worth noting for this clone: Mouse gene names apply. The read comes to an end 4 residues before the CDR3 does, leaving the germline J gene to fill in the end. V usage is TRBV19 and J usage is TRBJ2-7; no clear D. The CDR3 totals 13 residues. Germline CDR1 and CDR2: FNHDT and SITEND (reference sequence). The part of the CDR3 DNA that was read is TGTGCCAGCAAAGGAGGGTGGCCATAT. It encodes CASKGGWPY. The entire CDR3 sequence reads CASKGGWPYEQYF.